Listed here are 2 T cell receptor beta chains from one sample, sequenced in a study of radiation and T cells in renal cell carcinoma. Time point of the sample: baseline pretreatment blood. The treatment is: 15 Gy SBRT to primary tumor, nephrectomy 4 weeks later. The data were produced by immunoSEQ multiplex PCR, yet TCRdb's version contains in-frame clones alone and is incomplete. The table has roughly 100,000 clones, approximately 86% seen once. Sequencing was performed on blood, taken from a patient whose treatment included radiotherapy and nephrectomy. These receptor sequences come from a man aged 45 to 65 with renal cell carcinoma.

This clone has a handful of counts. The rearrangement joins TRBV2 to TRBJ1-1; 8 bases are shared with TRBD1. This CDR3 region has 12 residues. The V gene end was trimmed by 3 bases and the J gene end by 6 bases; junction bases not matched to a gene: 0. Germline V gene sequence: CDR1 SNHLY, CDR2 FYNNEI. This chain's CDR3 is CASSDRGPEAFF. CDR3 DNA: TGTGCCAGCAGTGACAGGGGGCCTGAAGCTTTCTTT.

CDR3 nucleotide sequence: TGTGCCAGTAGCACATTGGACTCCTCCTACGAGCAGTACTTC. This codes for CASSTLDSSYEQYF. This chain uses TRBV19 with TRBJ2-7; a possible D gene is TRBD2 (5 bases). The CDR3 extends over 14 amino acids. V gave up 6 bases and J gave up 0 bases, with 12 bases separating them. Germline CDR1 and CDR2: LNHDA and SQIVND (reference sequence).